The 4 T cell receptor beta chains below were found in one sample sequenced in a study of T-cell reconstitution after alpha-beta-depleted transplantation in children. The TCRbeta library incorporated unique molecular identifiers. One entry per CDR3 protein results from TCRdb running MiXCR on the PCR reads. Found here are 190,000 or so distinct CDR3 sequences, 6% to 7% of them singletons; the top ten hold around 3%. Sequencing was performed on PBMCs from the stem cell graft donor, taken from the stem cell graft. All receptors derive from a human donor who donated a stem cell graft to a child with Wiskott-Aldrich syndrome.

This clonotype was seen at least ten times. Written as DNA, the CDR3 is TGTGCCACCAGCCTACAACCGGGCTATGGCTACACCTTC. It is translated as CATSLQPGYGYTF. The chain is built from TRBV15 and TRBJ1-2; D not resolved. Germline CDR1 and CDR2: LNHNV and YYDKDF (reference sequence). V dropped 5 bases and J dropped 4 bases, with 11 bases sitting between them. The CDR3 runs to 13 residues. Full variable domain (rest looked up from reference TRBV15 and TRBJ1-2): DAMVIQNPRYQVTQFGKPVTLSCSQTLNHNVMYWYQQKSSQAPKLLFHYYDKDFNNEADTPDNFQSRRPNTSFCFLDIRSPGLGDTAMYLCATSLQPGYGYTFGSGTRLTVV.

The rearrangement joins TRBV4-3 to TRBJ2-1; no clear D gene. The CDR3 totals 15 residues. Per germline, CDR1 LGHNA and CDR2 YSLEER. Trimming took off 1 base at V and 0 bases at J, with 7 bases between the two ends. The CDR3 loop is CASSQGLHSYNEQFF. In DNA form, the CDR3 reads TGCGCCAGCAGCCAAGGCCTGCACTCCTACAATGAGCAGTTCTTC.

This clonotype was found many times. The chain combines TRBV21-1 with TRBJ1-2; the table's TRBD1 call for D was not verified on the DNA. TRBV21-1 is tagged as a pseudogene. The CDR3 has 16 amino acids. The CDR3 DNA is TGTGCCAGCAGCTTGCGACCAGATCCCGGTGACTATGGCTACACCTTC. This codes for CASSLRPDPGDYGYTF.

At least ten counts were recorded for this clonotype. This chain uses TRBV24-1 with TRBJ2-3; 7 nucleotides agree with TRBD2. V shed 6 bases and J 0 bases; nucleotides not matched to a gene: 2. Looked up from germline, CDR1 is KGHDR and CDR2 is SFDVKD. The CDR3 spans 14 residues. In nucleotides, the CDR3 is TGTGCCACCAGTCCAGCGGGGAGCACAGATACGCAGTATTTT. It yields the protein CATSPAGSTDTQYF.